This TCR beta chain appears in the sequencing data of a study of shared clonotypes between healthy human individuals. General study points: Rarefaction exposed incomplete sorted-subset sequencing despite large depth. It was anticipated that sequencing depth would influence how many clonotypes donors shared.

Trimming took 4 bases from V and 8 from J; bases not matched to a gene: 8. Germline V lookup: CDR1 MGHRA, CDR2 YSYEKL. The CDR3 has 16 residues. Every subset had its genomic DNA shared out evenly among several immunoSEQ plates. TCRdb's copy holds only in-frame clones and misses some; the assay was immunoSEQ multiplex PCR. The sample has roughly 770,000 clones; 90% to 98% are singletons. Details on this clone: Its antigen remains unidentified.

Naive-designated CD8 cells lacked CD45RO, were positively enriched for CCR7, and omitted terminally differentiated effector memory CD45RA+ cells. This receptor was identified in a man aged 25-45 years in good health. Sequenced material: naive CD8+ T cells sorted from blood. The chain combines TRBV4-1 with TRBJ2-1, with 13 bases aligning to TRBD2. CDR3: CASSLRLAGGLDEQFF. Written as DNA, the CDR3 is TGCGCCAGCAGCCTCCGACTAGCGGGAGGTTTGGATGAGCAGTTCTTC.